This T cell receptor (beta chain) derives from a study of OX40 agonist ivuxolimab in advanced cancers. Whole-study findings and limits: Part of the nonresponder group also had normalized T-cell clonal expansion that was low.

Germline lookup yields CDR1 SGHAT and CDR2 FQNNGV. V shed 10 bases, J shed 4 bases, and the junction held 13 bases outside the gene matches. This CDR3 has 15 residues. Generated by immunoSEQ multiplex PCR, the TCRdb table keeps only in-frame clones and is missing some. The sample lists roughly 64,000 clones; 70% to 90% were seen once. Details on this clone: What it binds is not known.

This rearrangement joins TRBV11-2 to TRBJ2-1, with TRBD1 matching over 7 bases. The sample here was CD4+ or CD8+ T cells sorted from blood, taken in a trial of the OX40 agonist ivuxolimab. This clonotype originated in an adult with an advanced solid tumor such as melanoma, head and neck, liver or kidney cancer. The CDR3, as DNA: TGTGCCACTGCAAGGGGGCAGGGTGGGTACAATGAGCAGTTCTTC. Translating it yields CATARGQGGYNEQFF.